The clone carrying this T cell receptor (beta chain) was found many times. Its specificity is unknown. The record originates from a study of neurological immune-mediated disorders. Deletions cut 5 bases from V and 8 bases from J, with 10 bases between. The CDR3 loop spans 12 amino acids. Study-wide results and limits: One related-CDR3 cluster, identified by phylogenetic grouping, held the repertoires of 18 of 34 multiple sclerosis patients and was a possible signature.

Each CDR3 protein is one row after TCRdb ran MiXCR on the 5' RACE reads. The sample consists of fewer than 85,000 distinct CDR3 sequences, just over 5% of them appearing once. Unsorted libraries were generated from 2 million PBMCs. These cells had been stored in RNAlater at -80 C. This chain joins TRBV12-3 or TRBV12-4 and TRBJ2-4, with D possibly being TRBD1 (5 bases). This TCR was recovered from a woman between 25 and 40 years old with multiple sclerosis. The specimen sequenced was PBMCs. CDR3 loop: CASSGQGHIQYF. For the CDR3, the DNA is TGTGCCAGCAGTGGACAAGGGCACATTCAGTACTTC.